The present T cell receptor beta chain was sequenced within a study of OX40 agonist ivuxolimab in advanced cancers. The assay was immunoSEQ multiplex PCR, and TCRdb's table has in-frame clones only and misses some. The data contain around 10,000 clones, 70% to 80% of them singletons. This CDR3 spans 14 amino acids. CDR1 is MNHEY and CDR2 is SVGAGI in the germline V gene. The ends lost 4 bases at V and 3 bases at J; junction bases unmatched: 5. This clone was counted a single time. No antigen is known for it. Distinct nucleotide sequences in the sample also encode this CDR3. Study-wide results and caveats: Among the lowest peripheral clonal expansion occurred in 0.1-3.0 mg/kg partial responders.

This receptor was obtained from an adult with an advanced solid tumor such as melanoma, head and neck, liver or kidney cancer. V gene TRBV6-5 combines with J gene TRBJ2-5, with 7 positions matching TRBD1. The source material was CD4+ or CD8+ T cells sorted from blood, sampled in a trial of the OX40 agonist ivuxolimab. The DNA for the CDR3 is TGTGCCAGCAGTTTCTTTACAGGGGAAGAGACCCAGTACTTC. Its translation: CASSFFTGEETQYF.